The 10 T cell receptor beta chains below were found in one sample sequenced in a study of regulatory T cells in long-lasting Graves disease. This sample's time point: persistent/refractory GD, antithyroid drugs over 5 years with positive TRAb. RNA extracted from PBMCs served as the sequencing template. Libraries of TCR beta came from iRepertoire HTBI primers plus Arm-PCR of CDR3 regions. TCRdb used MiXCR to reprocess the multiplex PCR reads, holding one entry per CDR3 protein. This table has 600,000 to 800,000 distinct CDR3 sequences, 25% to 30% appearing once. The sequenced sample was peripheral blood mononuclear cells (PBMCs), obtained when the disease was refractory, from a patient treated with antithyroid drugs. These receptors were collected from a female donor with Graves disease.

This chain joins TRBV30 and TRBJ2-2; D remains ambiguous. V was cut by 0 bases and J by 7 bases, with 12 bases left in between. From germline, CDR1 is GTSNPN and CDR2 SVGIG (reference sequence). CDR3 size: 14 residues. In DNA form, the CDR3 reads TGTGCCTGGAGTGTAGTGCGGCCGGGCGGGGAGCTGTTTTTT. It is translated as CAWSVVRPGGELFF.

V is TRBV3-1 and J is TRBJ1-1, with a possible D match to TRBD1 (5 bases). This CDR3 comprises 14 residues. Deletions cut 2 bases from V and 1 base from J, with 8 bases between. Germline loops: CDR1 LGHDT, CDR2 YNNKEL (reference sequence). As DNA, the CDR3 is TGTGCCAGCAGCCAACGGGGCCCGAACACTGAAGCTTTCTTT. This encodes CASSQRGPNTEAFF.

This clonotype appeared once. V and J are TRBV24-1 and TRBJ1-2; D is uncertain. This CDR3 has 14 amino acids. Germline V lookup: CDR1 KGHDR, CDR2 SFDVKD. Trimming left V 4 bases short and J 8 bases short, with 16 bases between. The CDR3 is CATSDPGILGGYTF. In DNA, the CDR3 is TGTGCCACCAGTGACCCGGGGATTCTAGGGGGCTACACCTTC.

This clonotype has just a few counts. The rearrangement links TRBV29-1 to TRBJ1-1; TRBD1 matches at 7 bases. V shed 6 bases, J shed 1 base, and the junction held 8 bases outside the gene matches. In germline, CDR1 is SQVTM, CDR2 ANQGSEA. The CDR3 covers 14 residues. CDR3 in amino acids: CSVKIGQANTEAFF. For the CDR3, the DNA is TGCAGCGTGAAAATAGGACAGGCGAACACTGAAGCTTTCTTT.

This sequence joins TRBV9 and TRBJ2-5, with TRBD1 matching over 8 bases. The CDR3 loop spans 14 amino acids. Germline CDR1 reads SGDLS; CDR2 reads YYNGEE. The V gene end was trimmed by 2 bases and the J gene end by 5 bases; junction bases not matched to a gene: 5. This chain's CDR3 is CASSVADRAETQYF. The CDR3 DNA sequence: TGTGCCAGCAGCGTGGCGGACAGGGCGGAGACCCAGTACTTC.

This clonotype has just a few counts. The chain links TRBV12-5 to TRBJ2-3, with D unresolved. Germline-derived CDR1 and CDR2 are LGHNT and FRNRAP. V lost 2 bases, J lost 0 bases, and 3 bases lay in between. The CDR3 consists of 13 residues. As DNA, the CDR3 is TGTGCTAGTGGTTTGAGTAGCACAGATACGCAGTATTTT. Its translation: CASGLSSTDTQYF.

The table lists this clonotype with a few counts. V usage is TRBV2 and J usage is TRBJ1-4; D possibly corresponds to TRBD1 (5 bases). The V gene lost 6 bases and the J gene lost 8 bases, with 16 bases spanning the gap. This CDR3 has 14 amino acids. Germline CDR1 SNHLY, CDR2 FYNNEI. The CDR3 coding sequence is TGTGCCAGCAGCGACAGAGGGGCGTTGGAAAAACTGTTTTTT. Its protein is CASSDRGALEKLFF.

The CDR3 spells CSANPATPNYGYTF. The CDR3 DNA reads TGCAGTGCTAACCCAGCTACCCCTAACTATGGCTACACCTTC. V is TRBV20-1 and J is TRBJ1-2; D gene uncertain. Germline V CDR1 and CDR2: DFQATT, SNEGSKA (reference sequence). The V and J ends lost 4 bases and 0 bases respectively, with 12 bases between them. The CDR3 sequence is 14 residues long.

This rearrangement joins TRBV7-9 to TRBJ2-2; 7 bases map to TRBD1. CDR3 length: 13 amino acids. Germline CDR1 reads SEHNR; CDR2 reads FQNEAQ (reference sequence). Unmatched junction bases numbered 1, after V lost 4 bases and J lost 5 bases. The CDR3 DNA is TGTGCCAGCAGCTGGGGACAGACCGGGGAGCTGTTTTTT. This encodes CASSWGQTGELFF.

The rearrangement joins TRBV20-1 to TRBJ1-1; no definite D call. Trimming took off 4 bases at V and 5 bases at J, with 8 bases between the two ends. Germline lookup yields CDR1 DFQATT and CDR2 SNEGSKA (reference sequence). The CDR3 extends over 11 amino acids. CDR3 bases: TGCAGTGCTATTCTGGGTACTGAAGCTTTCTTT. It is translated as CSAILGTEAFF.